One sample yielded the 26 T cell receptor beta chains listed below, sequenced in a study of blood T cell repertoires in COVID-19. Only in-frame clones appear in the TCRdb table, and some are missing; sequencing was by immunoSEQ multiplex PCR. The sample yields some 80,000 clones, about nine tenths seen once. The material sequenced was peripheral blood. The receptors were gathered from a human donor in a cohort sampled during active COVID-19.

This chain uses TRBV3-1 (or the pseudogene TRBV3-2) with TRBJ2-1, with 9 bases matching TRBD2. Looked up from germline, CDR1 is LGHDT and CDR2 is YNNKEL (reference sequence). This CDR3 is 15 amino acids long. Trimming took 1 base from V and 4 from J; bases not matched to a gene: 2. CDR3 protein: CASSQVAGAYNEQFF. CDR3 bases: TGTGCCAGCAGCCAAGTAGCGGGAGCTTACAATGAGCAGTTCTTC.

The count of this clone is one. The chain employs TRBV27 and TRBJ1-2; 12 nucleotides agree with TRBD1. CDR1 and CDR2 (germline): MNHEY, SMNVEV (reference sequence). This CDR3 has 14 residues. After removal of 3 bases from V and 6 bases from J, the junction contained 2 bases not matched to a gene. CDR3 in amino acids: CASSFGTGGHGYTF. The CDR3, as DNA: TGTGCCAGCAGTTTTGGGACAGGGGGCCATGGCTACACCTTC.

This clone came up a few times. The CDR3 region is CASSHGGGSNQPQHF. CDR3 nucleotides: TGTGCCAGCAGCCACGGTGGGGGGAGCAATCAGCCCCAGCATTTT. J is TRBJ1-5 and V is TRBV6-2 or TRBV6-3, with D perhaps matching TRBD1 (5 bases). V lost 6 bases, J lost 1 base, and 13 bases lay in between. CDR3 length equals 15 residues. Germline V gives CDR1 MNHEY, CDR2 SVGEGT.

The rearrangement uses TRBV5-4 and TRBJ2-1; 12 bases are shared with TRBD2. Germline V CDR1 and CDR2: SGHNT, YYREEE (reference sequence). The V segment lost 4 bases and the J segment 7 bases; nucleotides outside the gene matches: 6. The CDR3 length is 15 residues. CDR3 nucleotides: TGTGCCAGCAGCCGGGGAGGGACTAGCGGGAATGAGCAGTTCTTC. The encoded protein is CASSRGGTSGNEQFF.

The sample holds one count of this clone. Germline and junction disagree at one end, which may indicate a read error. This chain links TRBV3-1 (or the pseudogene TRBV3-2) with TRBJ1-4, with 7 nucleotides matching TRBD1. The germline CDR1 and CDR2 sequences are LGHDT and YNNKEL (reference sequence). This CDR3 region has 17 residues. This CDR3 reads CASSPVTFRDSRGKTVF. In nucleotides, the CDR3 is TGTGCCAGCAGCCCAGTGACTTTCCGGGACAGTAGAGGAAAAACTGTTTTT.

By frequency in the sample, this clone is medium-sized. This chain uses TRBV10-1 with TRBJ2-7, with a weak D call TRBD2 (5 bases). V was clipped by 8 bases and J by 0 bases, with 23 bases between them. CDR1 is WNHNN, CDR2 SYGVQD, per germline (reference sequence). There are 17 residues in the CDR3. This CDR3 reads CASLSQLGGLDSYEQYF. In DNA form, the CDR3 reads TGCGCCAGCTTGTCCCAACTAGGCGGGTTAGACTCCTACGAGCAGTACTTC.

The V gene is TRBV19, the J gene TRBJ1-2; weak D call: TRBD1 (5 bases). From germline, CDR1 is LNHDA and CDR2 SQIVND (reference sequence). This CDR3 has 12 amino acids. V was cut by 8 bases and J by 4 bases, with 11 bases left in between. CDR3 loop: CASRDSIYGYTF. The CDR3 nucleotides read TGTGCCAGTCGGGACTCTATCTATGGCTACACCTTC. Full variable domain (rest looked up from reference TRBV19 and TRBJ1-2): DGGITQSPKYLFRKEGQNVTLSCEQNLNHDAMYWYRQDPGQGLRLIYYSQIVNDFQKGDIAEGYSVSREKKESFPLTVTSAQKNPTAFYLCASRDSIYGYTFGSGTRLTVV.

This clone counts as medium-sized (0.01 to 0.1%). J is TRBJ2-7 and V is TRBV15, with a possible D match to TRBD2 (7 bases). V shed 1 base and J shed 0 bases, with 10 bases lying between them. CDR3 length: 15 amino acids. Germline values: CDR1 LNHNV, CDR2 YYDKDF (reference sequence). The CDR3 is CATSRGGGGSYEQYF. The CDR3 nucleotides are TGTGCCACCAGCAGAGGGGGAGGGGGCTCCTACGAGCAGTACTTC. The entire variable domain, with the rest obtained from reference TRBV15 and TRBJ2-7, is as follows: DAMVIQNPRYQVTQFGKPVTLSCSQTLNHNVMYWYQQKSSQAPKLLFHYYDKDFNNEADTPDNFQSRRPNTSFCFLDIRSPGLGDTAMYLCATSRGGGGSYEQYFGPGTRLTVT.

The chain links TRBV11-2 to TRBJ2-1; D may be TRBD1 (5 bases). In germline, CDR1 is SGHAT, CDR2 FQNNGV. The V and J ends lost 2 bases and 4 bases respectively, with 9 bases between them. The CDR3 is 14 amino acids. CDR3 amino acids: CASSLTNRYNEQFF. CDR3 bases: TGTGCCAGCAGCTTAACGAACAGGTACAATGAGCAGTTCTTC.

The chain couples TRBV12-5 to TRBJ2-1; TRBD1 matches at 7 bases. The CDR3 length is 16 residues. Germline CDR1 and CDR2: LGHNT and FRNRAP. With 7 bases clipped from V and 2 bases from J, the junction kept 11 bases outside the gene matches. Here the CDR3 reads CASAEPRQGPYNEQFF. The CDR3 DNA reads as TGTGCTAGTGCCGAACCCCGACAGGGCCCCTACAATGAGCAGTTCTTC.

The CDR3 spells CASSPRHSPASDRSYEQYF. DNA for the CDR3: TGTGCCAGCAGTCCGCGCCATTCCCCCGCTAGCGATCGCTCCTACGAGCAGTACTTC. This chain joins TRBV5-5 and TRBJ2-7; possibly TRBD2 for D (6 bases). CDR3 length: 19 amino acids. In germline, CDR1 is SGHKS, CDR2 YYEKEE (reference sequence). With 5 bases removed from V and 0 bases from J, the gap between germline ends came to 27 bases.

The CDR3 DNA sequence: TGCAGCGTTGGGGAGGGGACAACCTACGAGCAGTACTTC. This translates into CSVGEGTTYEQYF. The gene calls are TRBV29-1 and TRBJ2-7; tentative D call: TRBD2 (7 bases). Trimming took 4 bases from V and 2 from J, leaving 12 bases between them. CDR1 and CDR2 from the germline V gene are SQVTM and ANQGSEA. The CDR3 is made up of 13 amino acids.

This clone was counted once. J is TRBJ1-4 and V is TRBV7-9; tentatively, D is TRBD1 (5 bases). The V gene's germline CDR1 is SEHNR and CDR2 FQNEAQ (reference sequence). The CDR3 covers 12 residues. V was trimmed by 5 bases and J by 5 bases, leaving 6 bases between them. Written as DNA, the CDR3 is TGTGCCAGCAGCGGACAAAATGAAAAACTGTTTTTT. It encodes CASSGQNEKLFF.

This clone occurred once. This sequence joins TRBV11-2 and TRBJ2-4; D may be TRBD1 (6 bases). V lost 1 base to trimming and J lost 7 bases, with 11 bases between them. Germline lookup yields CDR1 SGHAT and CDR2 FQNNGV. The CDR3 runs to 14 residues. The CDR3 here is CASSLVTTGNIQYF. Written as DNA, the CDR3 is TGTGCCAGCAGCTTAGTGACTACAGGGAACATTCAGTACTTC.

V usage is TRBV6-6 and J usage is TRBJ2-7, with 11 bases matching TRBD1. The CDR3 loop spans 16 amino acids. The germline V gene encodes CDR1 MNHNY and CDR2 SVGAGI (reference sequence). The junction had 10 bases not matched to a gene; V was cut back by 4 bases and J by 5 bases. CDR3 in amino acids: CASSSHPGQGADEQYF. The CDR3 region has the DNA TGTGCCAGCAGTTCCCACCCAGGACAGGGGGCTGACGAGCAGTACTTC.

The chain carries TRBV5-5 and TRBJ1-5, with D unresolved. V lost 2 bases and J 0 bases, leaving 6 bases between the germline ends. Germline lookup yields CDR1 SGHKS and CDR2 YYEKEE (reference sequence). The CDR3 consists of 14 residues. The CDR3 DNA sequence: TGTGCCAGCAGCTTCCAGTATAGCAATCAGCCCCAGCATTTT. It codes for CASSFQYSNQPQHF.

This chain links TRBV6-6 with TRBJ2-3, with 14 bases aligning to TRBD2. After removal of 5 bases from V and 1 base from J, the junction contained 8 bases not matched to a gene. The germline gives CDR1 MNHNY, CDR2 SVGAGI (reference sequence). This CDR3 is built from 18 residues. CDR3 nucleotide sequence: TGTGCCAGCAGTCCCCGACTAGCGGGGGGGCGAGGCACAGATACGCAGTATTTT. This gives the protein CASSPRLAGGRGTDTQYF.

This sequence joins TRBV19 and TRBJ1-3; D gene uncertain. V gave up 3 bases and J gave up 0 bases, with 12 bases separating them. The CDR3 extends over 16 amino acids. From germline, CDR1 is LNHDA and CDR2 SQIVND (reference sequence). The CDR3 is CASSISATDSGNTIYF. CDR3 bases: TGTGCCAGTAGTATCTCGGCCACAGACTCTGGAAACACCATATATTTT.

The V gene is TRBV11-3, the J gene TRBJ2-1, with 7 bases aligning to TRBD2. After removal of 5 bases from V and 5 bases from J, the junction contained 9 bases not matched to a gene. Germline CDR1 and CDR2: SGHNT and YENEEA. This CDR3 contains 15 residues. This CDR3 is CASSRGSGENNEQFF. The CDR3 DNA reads TGTGCCAGCAGCAGGGGCAGCGGGGAAAACAATGAGCAGTTCTTC.

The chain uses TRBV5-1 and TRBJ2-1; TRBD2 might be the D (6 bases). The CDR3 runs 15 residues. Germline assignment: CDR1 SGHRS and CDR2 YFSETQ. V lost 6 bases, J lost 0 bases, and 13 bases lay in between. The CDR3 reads CASKRTGSSYNEQFF. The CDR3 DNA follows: TGCGCCAGCAAACGGACCGGGAGCTCCTACAATGAGCAGTTCTTC.

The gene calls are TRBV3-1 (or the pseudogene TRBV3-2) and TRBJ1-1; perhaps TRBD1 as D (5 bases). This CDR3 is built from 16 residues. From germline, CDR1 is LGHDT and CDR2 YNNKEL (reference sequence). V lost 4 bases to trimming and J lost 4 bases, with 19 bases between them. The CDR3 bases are TGTGCCAGCAGCCCAGCCCCCCGTTTGGGGGGCACTGAAGCTTTCTTT. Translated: CASSPAPRLGGTEAFF.

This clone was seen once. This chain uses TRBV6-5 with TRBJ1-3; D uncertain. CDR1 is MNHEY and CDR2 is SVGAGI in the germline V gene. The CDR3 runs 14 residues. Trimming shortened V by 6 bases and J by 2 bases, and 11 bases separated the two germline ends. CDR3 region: CASRSGSAGNTIYF. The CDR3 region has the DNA TGTGCCAGCAGGTCAGGTTCGGCTGGAAACACCATATATTTT.

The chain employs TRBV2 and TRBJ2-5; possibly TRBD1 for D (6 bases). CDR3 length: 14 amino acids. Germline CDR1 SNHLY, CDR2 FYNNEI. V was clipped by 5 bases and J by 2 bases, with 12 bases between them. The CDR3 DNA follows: TGTGCCAGCAGTCCCCGACAGGCTCAAGAGACCCAGTACTTC. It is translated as CASSPRQAQETQYF.

The CDR3 region is CASSPRRDFHRYGYTF. The CDR3 DNA sequence: TGTGCCAGCAGCCCAAGGCGGGACTTCCATCGCTATGGCTACACCTTC. The chain joins TRBV7-8 to TRBJ1-2; D is possibly TRBD1 (5 bases). Germline CDR1 reads SGHVS; CDR2 reads FQNEAQ. Trimming cost V 5 bases and J 4 bases, with 20 bases left between them. The CDR3 sequence is 16 residues long.

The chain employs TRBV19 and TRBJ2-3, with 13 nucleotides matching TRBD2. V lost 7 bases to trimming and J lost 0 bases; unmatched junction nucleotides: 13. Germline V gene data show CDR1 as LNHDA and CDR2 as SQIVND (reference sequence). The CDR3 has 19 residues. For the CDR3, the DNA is TGTGCCAGTACCCGACGGACTAGCGGGGGCGAACGTAGCACAGATACGCAGTATTTT. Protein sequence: CASTRRTSGGERSTDTQYF.

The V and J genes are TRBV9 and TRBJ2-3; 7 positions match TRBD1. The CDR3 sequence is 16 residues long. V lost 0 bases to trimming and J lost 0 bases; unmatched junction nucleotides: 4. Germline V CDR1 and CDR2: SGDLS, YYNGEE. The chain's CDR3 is CASSVGPGGSTDTQYF. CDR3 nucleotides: TGTGCCAGCAGCGTAGGGCCAGGGGGTAGCACAGATACGCAGTATTTT.